This T cell receptor (beta chain) was observed in a study of blood T cells in healthy people across ages. The CDR3 runs 14 residues. V was cut by 7 bases and J by 5 bases, with 12 bases left in between. PCR was performed a second time for about 7 to 12 cycles using a sample-barcoded 5' primer and a J-beta primer mix. Every molecule of cDNA carried a tag from a template-switch adaptor with 12 random nucleotides. TCRdb re-called the 5' RACE reads with MiXCR, one entry per CDR3 protein. The repertoire has about 1 million distinct CDR3 sequences, more than 40% of them found once; the top ten carry approximately 19%. Broader study findings: Naive CD4+ cell counts and diversity both ran higher in long-lived than in aged donors.

This clonotype was seen more than once but under ten times. Its antigen remains unknown. The TCR was taken from a woman aged 55-70 years in good health. J is TRBJ2-6 and V is TRBV12-3 or TRBV12-4; perhaps TRBD1 as D (5 bases). The source material was blood. In DNA form, the CDR3 reads TGTGCCAGCAATACAGGTTTGTGGGCCAACGTCCTGACTTTC. This gives the protein CASNTGLWANVLTF.